A selection of T cell receptor beta chains follows, all from one sample in a study of human T cells and chemical hapten exposure. TCRdb re-derived calls from the RACE reads in MiXCR, one entry per CDR3 protein. Counted here are about 120,000 distinct CDR3 sequences, around 10% occurring once; the ten biggest clones make up 1.1% to 1.5%. The sample here was whole blood, taken in connection with sensitization to the hapten diphenylcyclopropenone (DPC). Receptor source: a woman between 45 and 60 years old with alopecia areata. Some clones in this sample may be carry-over from other donors' samples. CDR3s include the opening cysteine and the closing phenylalanine or tryptophan. Fields, in order: J gene, D gene, clone size, V gene, CDR3 protein, CDR3 DNA. D genes are given only for firm matches. Size is stated for part of the rows, as once, few or many counts, or as a class when the clone is expanded.

J: TRBJ1-5
D: NA
size: NA
V: TRBV2
CDR3: CASSELGALGQPQHF
DNA: TGTGCCAGCAGTGAATTAGGGGCTTTGGGTCAGCCCCAGCATTTT

J: TRBJ1-2
D: NA
size: NA
V: TRBV18
CDR3: CASSPRTDNLYGYTF
DNA: TGTGCCAGCTCACCCAGGACCGACAATCTCTATGGCTACACCTTC

J: TRBJ2-5
D: TRBD2
size: many
V: TRBV6-6
CDR3: CASSPLLAGGPMGQETQYF
DNA: TGTGCCAGCAGTCCTCTTCTAGCGGGAGGGCCAATGGGGCAAGAGACCCAGTACTTC

J: TRBJ1-2
D: TRBD1
size: NA
V: TRBV11-2
CDR3: CASSSLSLVRTGGLKF
DNA: TGTGCCAGCAGCTCGCTCTCCCTGGTCCGGACAGGGGGCCTCAAGTTC

J: TRBJ2-5
D: TRBD2
size: many
V: TRBV20-1
CDR3: CSARDLASGARRETQYF
DNA: TGCAGTGCTAGAGATCTGGCTAGCGGGGCCCGGCGGGAGACCCAGTACTTC

J: TRBJ2-3
D: NA
size: few
V: TRBV29-1
CDR3: CSGKDRGRDTQYF
DNA: TGCAGCGGTAAGGACAGAGGGAGAGATACGCAGTATTTT

J: TRBJ1-1
D: NA
size: NA
V: TRBV28
CDR3: CASSSPQGFTEAFF
DNA: TGTGCCAGCAGCTCACCTCAGGGTTTCACTGAAGCTTTCTTT

J: TRBJ1-3
D: NA
size: many
V: TRBV7-6
CDR3: CASSFQPPGPGNTIYF
DNA: TGTGCCAGCAGCTTCCAACCTCCGGGCCCTGGAAACACCATATATTTT

J: TRBJ2-2
D: NA
size: few
V: TRBV10-1
CDR3: CASNLRNTGELFF
DNA: TGCGCCAGTAACCTTAGGAACACCGGGGAGCTGTTTTTT

J: TRBJ1-6
D: TRBD1
size: NA
V: TRBV5-1
CDR3: CASKISGTGDSPLHF
DNA: TGCGCCAGCAAAATCTCCGGGACAGGGGATTCACCCCTCCACTTT

J: TRBJ2-1
D: NA
size: few
V: TRBV10-3
CDR3: CAIRDTGIYNEQFF
DNA: TGTGCCATCAGGGACACAGGCATATACAATGAGCAGTTCTTC

J: TRBJ1-1
D: NA
size: few
V: TRBV18
CDR3: CASSTGPMNTEAFF
DNA: TGTGCCAGCTCCACAGGGCCCATGAACACTGAAGCTTTCTTT

J: TRBJ2-3
D: NA
size: few
V: TRBV20-1
CDR3: CSARDTGVTDTQYF
DNA: TGCAGTGCTAGAGATACGGGAGTCACAGATACGCAGTATTTT

J: TRBJ2-1
D: NA
size: NA
V: TRBV10-3
CDR3: CAISGLGREQFF
DNA: TGTGCCATCAGTGGCCTGGGACGAGAGCAGTTCTTC

J: TRBJ2-7
D: NA
size: NA
V: TRBV28
CDR3: CASSFHEGGEQYF
DNA: TGTGCCAGCAGTTTCCATGAGGGCGGGGAGCAGTACTTC

J: TRBJ2-3
D: NA
size: many
V: TRBV29-1
CDR3: CSVVTSVDTQYF
DNA: TGCAGCGTTGTAACATCCGTGGATACGCAGTATTTT